What follows is one T cell receptor beta chain and its context. Trimming cost V 6 bases and J 11 bases, with 20 bases left between them. In germline, CDR1 is WSHSY, CDR2 SAAADI. This CDR3 region has 13 residues. Unique molecular identifiers were used to barcode this TCRbeta library. MiXCR was run by TCRdb on the PCR reads, yielding one entry per CDR3 protein. The repertoire holds some 280,000 distinct CDR3 sequences, with almost 10% as singletons. These data are taken from a study of T-cell reconstitution after alpha-beta-depleted transplantation in children. The sequence was obtained from a human donor who donated a stem cell graft to a child with SCID. V and J are TRBV10-2 and TRBJ2-7; D call uncertain. The specimen comprised PBMCs from the stem cell graft donor, sampled from the stem cell graft. The CDR3 DNA sequence: TGCGCCAGCAGGATTGACGGCCCAACTAAGGAGTACTTC. Amino acids: CASRIDGPTKEYF.